This T cell receptor beta chain was captured in a study of identical twins. Overall study results and limits: Out-of-frame beta sequences exhibited a weaker degree of excess twin sharing. Its conclusions, products of cross-sectional statistical analysis, did not come from following the same donors.

TCRdb itself ran the 5' RACE reads through MiXCR, one entry per CDR3 protein. The sample holds approximately 300,000 distinct CDR3 sequences, roughly 9% seen once. Trimming stripped 5 bases from V and 0 bases from J, with 5 bases between. From germline, CDR1 is SNHLY and CDR2 FYNNEI. This CDR3 comprises 14 residues. This clonotype was counted between two and nine times. As yet, its antigen is unknown. The same data also went into a second study, on yellow fever vaccine responses in identical twins.

The sequenced sample was CD8+ T cells sorted from blood. This rearrangement joins TRBV2 to TRBJ2-6, with D unresolved. The source is a woman between 18 and 29 years old in good health. The CDR3 region is CASSFFSGANVLTF. The CDR3 DNA reads TGTGCCAGCAGTTTTTTCTCTGGGGCCAACGTCCTGACTTTC.